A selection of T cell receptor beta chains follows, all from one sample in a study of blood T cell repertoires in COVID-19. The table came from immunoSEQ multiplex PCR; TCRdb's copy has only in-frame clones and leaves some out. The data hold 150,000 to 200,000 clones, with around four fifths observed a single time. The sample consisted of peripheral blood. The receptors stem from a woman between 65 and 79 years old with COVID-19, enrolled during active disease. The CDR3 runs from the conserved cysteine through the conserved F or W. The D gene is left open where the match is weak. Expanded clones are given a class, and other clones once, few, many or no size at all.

cdr3_nt: TGCGCCAGCAGCTCCGGGACTAGCGGGAAGGCTGAGCAGTTCTTC
cdr3_aa: CASSSGTSGKAEQFF
d_call: TRBD2
v_call: TRBV5-1
j_call: TRBJ2-1
clone_size: NA

cdr3_nt: TGTGCCAGCAGTATAGAGGGACTAGCGGGAAACGAGCAGTACTTC
cdr3_aa: CASSIEGLAGNEQYF
d_call: TRBD2
v_call: TRBV2
j_call: TRBJ2-7
clone_size: NA

cdr3_nt: TGTGCCAGCAGCTTACCAGGGGGGACTGAAGCTTTCTTT
cdr3_aa: CASSLPGGTEAFF
d_call: TRBD1
v_call: TRBV7-8
j_call: TRBJ1-1
clone_size: NA

cdr3_nt: TGTGCCAGCAGTTATTCCTACAGCCGATCGGCCTACGAGCAGTACTTC
cdr3_aa: CASSYSYSRSAYEQYF
d_call: NA
v_call: TRBV6-5
j_call: TRBJ2-7
clone_size: NA

cdr3_nt: TGTGCCAGCAGCTTACAAGCAGGGGGCCAAAGAAACACCATATATTTT
cdr3_aa: CASSLQAGGQRNTIYF
d_call: TRBD1
v_call: TRBV7-6
j_call: TRBJ1-3
clone_size: NA

cdr3_nt: TGCGCCAGCAGCTTGGCCGGGGGGCGACCTTACGAGCAGTACTTC
cdr3_aa: CASSLAGGRPYEQYF
d_call: NA
v_call: TRBV5-1
j_call: TRBJ2-7
clone_size: NA

cdr3_nt: TGTGCCAGTAGATCCGAGGGTACGGCCTCCTACGAGCAGTACTTC
cdr3_aa: CASRSEGTASYEQYF
d_call: NA
v_call: TRBV19
j_call: TRBJ2-7
clone_size: few

cdr3_nt: TGTGCCAGCAGTGACTCGAGTAAGGGGATCCCCGGGGAGCTGTTTTTT
cdr3_aa: CASSDSSKGIPGELFF
d_call: NA
v_call: TRBV6-4
j_call: TRBJ2-2
clone_size: once

cdr3_nt: TGTGCCAGCAGCTTACAACAGGGTATTAATTCACCCCTCCACTTT
cdr3_aa: CASSLQQGINSPLHF
d_call: NA
v_call: TRBV11-2
j_call: TRBJ1-6
clone_size: once

cdr3_nt: TGTGCCAGCAGCCCTGGACAGGGGGCTTACAATGAGCAGTTCTTC
cdr3_aa: CASSPGQGAYNEQFF
d_call: TRBD1
v_call: TRBV2
j_call: TRBJ2-1
clone_size: NA

cdr3_nt: TGTGCCAGCAGTTACATCACGGGGAGCACCGGGGAGCTGTTTTTT
cdr3_aa: CASSYITGSTGELFF
d_call: NA
v_call: TRBV6-2/TRBV6-3
j_call: TRBJ2-2
clone_size: NA

cdr3_nt: TGTGCCACCAGCAGAGTCCCCACGTCGGGGGAGACCCAGTACTTC
cdr3_aa: CATSRVPTSGETQYF
d_call: NA
v_call: TRBV15
j_call: TRBJ2-5
clone_size: NA

cdr3_nt: TGTGCCAGCAGCCAAGGGACAGGGGGCTTCTATGGCTACACCTTC
cdr3_aa: CASSQGTGGFYGYTF
d_call: TRBD1
v_call: TRBV3-1/TRBV3-2
j_call: TRBJ1-2
clone_size: NA

cdr3_nt: TGTGCCTGGAGTGTAGGACCAGGGGCGCGTATACGGAACTATGGCTACACCTTC
cdr3_aa: CAWSVGPGARIRNYGYTF
d_call: NA
v_call: TRBV30
j_call: TRBJ1-2
clone_size: NA

cdr3_nt: TGTGCCAGCAGTGGGGGCGGCGGGAGGGTCTACGAGCAGTACTTC
cdr3_aa: CASSGGGGRVYEQYF
d_call: TRBD2
v_call: TRBV2
j_call: TRBJ2-7
clone_size: NA

cdr3_nt: TGTGCCAGCAGTTCGGGACTAGCGGGGATCTACGAGCAGTACTTC
cdr3_aa: CASSSGLAGIYEQYF
d_call: TRBD2
v_call: TRBV27
j_call: TRBJ2-7
clone_size: NA

cdr3_nt: TGTGCCAGCAGCTCTCGGACTAGCGGGGGTCCGGAGACCCAGTACTTC
cdr3_aa: CASSSRTSGGPETQYF
d_call: TRBD2
v_call: TRBV7-2
j_call: TRBJ2-5
clone_size: NA

cdr3_nt: TGTGCCAGCAGTTTAGGGGGGGCCAGTACAATACTGAACTATGGCTACACCTTC
cdr3_aa: CASSLGGASTILNYGYTF
d_call: NA
v_call: TRBV28
j_call: TRBJ1-2
clone_size: few

cdr3_nt: TGTGCCAGCAGTTCCGCCGGGGGGGGCGGCACTGAAGCTTTCTTT
cdr3_aa: CASSSAGGGGTEAFF
d_call: NA
v_call: TRBV28
j_call: TRBJ1-1
clone_size: NA

cdr3_nt: TGTGCCAGCAGCCGGTGGGCAGGGGGCAGAGAAAAACTGTTTTTT
cdr3_aa: CASSRWAGGREKLFF
d_call: TRBD1
v_call: TRBV5-6
j_call: TRBJ1-4
clone_size: NA

cdr3_nt: TGTGCCAGCAGCCTGTCCGAAAAACTGTTTTTT
cdr3_aa: CASSLSEKLFF
d_call: NA
v_call: TRBV6-4
j_call: TRBJ1-4
clone_size: NA

cdr3_nt: TGTGCCACCAGCAGTTACCGACAGGGGACTTACGAGCAGTACTTC
cdr3_aa: CATSSYRQGTYEQYF
d_call: TRBD1
v_call: TRBV15
j_call: TRBJ2-7
clone_size: NA

cdr3_nt: TGCGCCAGCAGTGAGTCGAGGGCTAGTCGGGAAGAGACCCAGTACTTC
cdr3_aa: CASSESRASREETQYF
d_call: NA
v_call: TRBV10-1
j_call: TRBJ2-5
clone_size: NA

cdr3_nt: TGCGCCAGCAGCCAAGCTGGACAGACTTTTAACTATGGCTACACCTTC
cdr3_aa: CASSQAGQTFNYGYTF
d_call: NA
v_call: TRBV4-1
j_call: TRBJ1-2
clone_size: NA

cdr3_nt: TGCAGCGTTCAGAGACTTCCCACTGAAGCTTTCTTT
cdr3_aa: CSVQRLPTEAFF
d_call: NA
v_call: TRBV29-1
j_call: TRBJ1-1
clone_size: NA

cdr3_nt: TGTGCCAGCTCACCACCGAGTAAAACCTACGAGCAGTACTTC
cdr3_aa: CASSPPSKTYEQYF
d_call: NA
v_call: TRBV18
j_call: TRBJ2-7
clone_size: NA

cdr3_nt: TGTGCCAGCAGCTTAGAGGGCTGGACAGGGGTATTAGCTTTCTTT
cdr3_aa: CASSLEGWTGVLAFF
d_call: TRBD1
v_call: TRBV11-3
j_call: TRBJ1-1
clone_size: NA

cdr3_nt: TGCGCCAGCAGCTTGGATACCGGTTCAGCCAAAAACATTCAGTACTTC
cdr3_aa: CASSLDTGSAKNIQYF
d_call: NA
v_call: TRBV5-1
j_call: TRBJ2-4
clone_size: NA

cdr3_nt: TGTGCCAGCAGTTCCTGGCGGAGCATGAACACTGAAGCTTTCTTT
cdr3_aa: CASSSWRSMNTEAFF
d_call: NA
v_call: TRBV28
j_call: TRBJ1-1
clone_size: many

cdr3_nt: TGTGCCAGCAGCTACCCAGCGGGGAGGGAAGAGACCCAGTACTTC
cdr3_aa: CASSYPAGREETQYF
d_call: TRBD2
v_call: TRBV5-4
j_call: TRBJ2-5
clone_size: NA

cdr3_nt: TGTGCCACCAGTGATTCCCTGGGAGCGGGAGGCTCCTACAATGAGCAGTTCTTC
cdr3_aa: CATSDSLGAGGSYNEQFF
d_call: TRBD2
v_call: TRBV24-1
j_call: TRBJ2-1
clone_size: NA

cdr3_nt: TGTGCCAGCAGCTTTATAAGGGGAAACACTGAAGCTTTCTTT
cdr3_aa: CASSFIRGNTEAFF
d_call: NA
v_call: TRBV7-2
j_call: TRBJ1-1
clone_size: few

cdr3_nt: TGTGCCAGCAGTCCGTCGGGAGCGGGAGGTTCCTACGAGCAGTACTTC
cdr3_aa: CASSPSGAGGSYEQYF
d_call: TRBD2
v_call: TRBV28
j_call: TRBJ2-7
clone_size: NA

cdr3_nt: TGTGCCAGCAGCCAAGATCGAGACAATGAGCAGTTCTTC
cdr3_aa: CASSQDRDNEQFF
d_call: NA
v_call: TRBV6-5
j_call: TRBJ2-1
clone_size: few

cdr3_nt: TGTGCCAGCAGCTTAGGAACAGTCTCTGGGGCCAACGTCCTGACTTTC
cdr3_aa: CASSLGTVSGANVLTF
d_call: NA
v_call: TRBV7-9
j_call: TRBJ2-6
clone_size: few

cdr3_nt: TGTGCCAGTAGTATATTGGCGGGAAATGGGGCCAACGTCCTGACTTTC
cdr3_aa: CASSILAGNGANVLTF
d_call: NA
v_call: TRBV19
j_call: TRBJ2-6
clone_size: NA

cdr3_nt: TGTGCCAGTAGCTCCCCAGGCCTGAACACTGAAGCTTTCTTT
cdr3_aa: CASSSPGLNTEAFF
d_call: NA
v_call: TRBV19
j_call: TRBJ1-1
clone_size: few

cdr3_nt: TGTGCCAGCAGTTCAAGTGTTTTTACAGGGGTGAGTCGGGAGAGCTACTTC
cdr3_aa: CASSSSVFTGVSRESYF
d_call: NA
v_call: TRBV28
j_call: TRBJ2-7
clone_size: NA

cdr3_nt: TGTGCCTGGACCCCCGGGACTAGCGGGAGCTCCTACAATGAGCAGTTCTTC
cdr3_aa: CAWTPGTSGSSYNEQFF
d_call: TRBD2
v_call: TRBV30
j_call: TRBJ2-1
clone_size: few

cdr3_nt: TGTGCCACCACACAGGGCTCCTTCTCCTACGAGCAGTACTTC
cdr3_aa: CATTQGSFSYEQYF
d_call: NA
v_call: TRBV28
j_call: TRBJ2-7
clone_size: NA

cdr3_nt: TGTGCCAGCAGCAGACCGGGACAGGGAAATGAAAAACTGTTTTTT
cdr3_aa: CASSRPGQGNEKLFF
d_call: TRBD1
v_call: TRBV28
j_call: TRBJ1-4
clone_size: NA

cdr3_nt: TGCGCCAGCAGCCAACGCGGACTAGCGGGAGAGACCCAGTACTTC
cdr3_aa: CASSQRGLAGETQYF
d_call: TRBD2
v_call: TRBV4-3
j_call: TRBJ2-5
clone_size: NA

cdr3_nt: TGTGCCAGTAGTATAGTCTGGACAGGGGTAACCGGGGAGCTGTTTTTT
cdr3_aa: CASSIVWTGVTGELFF
d_call: TRBD1
v_call: TRBV19
j_call: TRBJ2-2
clone_size: NA

cdr3_nt: TGTGCCAGCGGAACTACCGGGACAGGACACGAAAAACTGTTTTTT
cdr3_aa: CASGTTGTGHEKLFF
d_call: TRBD1
v_call: TRBV28
j_call: TRBJ1-4
clone_size: many

cdr3_nt: TGTGCCAGCAGTGAGGGTCAGGTTAAGAGCTATGGCTACACCTTC
cdr3_aa: CASSEGQVKSYGYTF
d_call: NA
v_call: TRBV2
j_call: TRBJ1-2
clone_size: NA

cdr3_nt: TGTGCCAGTAGTTTAGGACTAGCGGGAGCGGGAGATACGCAGTATTTT
cdr3_aa: CASSLGLAGAGDTQYF
d_call: TRBD2
v_call: TRBV19
j_call: TRBJ2-3
clone_size: NA

cdr3_nt: TGCAGCGTTGTTACAGGGTTCTTTCAGTACTTC
cdr3_aa: CSVVTGFFQYF
d_call: NA
v_call: TRBV29-1
j_call: TRBJ2-4
clone_size: once

cdr3_nt: TGTGCCAGCAGCTCGCCTTATGTCAGGCAAGAGACCCAGTACTTC
cdr3_aa: CASSSPYVRQETQYF
d_call: NA
v_call: TRBV7-9
j_call: TRBJ2-5
clone_size: NA

cdr3_nt: TGTGCCAGCGGGACACAGGGTTTGGTCTCCTACGAGCAGTACTTC
cdr3_aa: CASGTQGLVSYEQYF
d_call: NA
v_call: TRBV2
j_call: TRBJ2-7
clone_size: NA

cdr3_nt: TGTGCCGGGAACTCAGGACAGGGCGCAAATTCACCCCTCCACTTT
cdr3_aa: CAGNSGQGANSPLHF
d_call: TRBD1
v_call: TRBV30
j_call: TRBJ1-6
clone_size: NA

cdr3_nt: TGTGCCAGCAGCCTTCAGTTGAACACCGGGGAGCTGTTTTTT
cdr3_aa: CASSLQLNTGELFF
d_call: NA
v_call: TRBV11-3
j_call: TRBJ2-2
clone_size: NA

cdr3_nt: TGTGCCAGCAGCCAAGACTCCGGGGGGGGCGAGCAGTACTTC
cdr3_aa: CASSQDSGGGEQYF
d_call: TRBD2
v_call: TRBV3-1/TRBV3-2
j_call: TRBJ2-7
clone_size: NA

cdr3_nt: TGTGCCAGTAAAGGGGGGGCCGACTACAATGAGCAGTTCTTC
cdr3_aa: CASKGGADYNEQFF
d_call: NA
v_call: TRBV19
j_call: TRBJ2-1
clone_size: NA

cdr3_nt: TGCGCCAGCAGCCACTCGCCAGGGAGACAGGGGGACTGGGGAGGGGAAAAACTGTTTTTT
cdr3_aa: CASSHSPGRQGDWGGEKLFF
d_call: TRBD1
v_call: TRBV4-3
j_call: TRBJ1-4
clone_size: NA

cdr3_nt: TGCAGCGTCCTAGGCGCCCCGGGACAGGGACTTACTATGGGCTACACCTTC
cdr3_aa: CSVLGAPGQGLTMGYTF
d_call: TRBD1
v_call: TRBV29-1
j_call: TRBJ1-2
clone_size: NA

cdr3_nt: TGTGCCAGCAGCAGATCCGGGACAGAGGACACTGAAGCTTTCTTT
cdr3_aa: CASSRSGTEDTEAFF
d_call: TRBD1
v_call: TRBV7-6
j_call: TRBJ1-1
clone_size: few

cdr3_nt: TGTGCCAGCAGGGGACTAGCGCTCGAGACCCAGTACTTC
cdr3_aa: CASRGLALETQYF
d_call: TRBD2
v_call: TRBV6-6
j_call: TRBJ2-5
clone_size: NA

cdr3_nt: TGTGCCAGCAGTTTGCGTCACGAATACGGCTACACCTTC
cdr3_aa: CASSLRHEYGYTF
d_call: NA
v_call: TRBV27
j_call: TRBJ1-2
clone_size: NA

cdr3_nt: TGTGCCAGTAGCGACAGGGGGCACACCGGGGAGCTGTTTTTT
cdr3_aa: CASSDRGHTGELFF
d_call: TRBD1
v_call: TRBV19
j_call: TRBJ2-2
clone_size: once

cdr3_nt: TGCAGTGCAGACACAGGGGATGAGCAGTTCTTC
cdr3_aa: CSADTGDEQFF
d_call: TRBD1
v_call: TRBV20-1
j_call: TRBJ2-1
clone_size: NA